The rows below give T cell receptor beta chains drawn from one sample of a study of cytomegalovirus exposure and HLA in healthy donors. This table comes from immunoSEQ multiplex PCR, and its TCRdb copy is limited to in-frame clones, with some not included. The sample has under 200,000 clones; around 77% are singletons. The specimen sequenced was PBMCs. These receptors came from a young woman in good health and CMV-seropositive. Each CDR3 is given with its conserved first and last residue. Each record gives: clone size, D gene, V gene, J gene, CDR3 DNA, CDR3 protein. A D gene is named only where the DNA matches it firmly. Size values are once, few and many counts, or a class for expanded clones, and some rows have none.

few,NA,TRBV30,TRBJ1-3,TGTGCCTGGAGTGTTCGAGGTCCCTCTGGAAACACCATATATTTT,CAWSVRGPSGNTIYF
NA,TRBD1,TRBV5-6,TRBJ2-2,TGTGCCAGCAGCTTGGTTATGACAGGGGCAGCCGGGGAGCTGTTTTTT,CASSLVMTGAAGELFF
NA,NA,TRBV11-2,TRBJ1-2,TGTGCCAGCAGCTTAGTGGCTGGTCGAAAGAACTATGGCTACACCTTC,CASSLVAGRKNYGYTF
NA,NA,TRBV16,TRBJ1-5,TGTGCCAGCAGCGCCGACCGGGGAAATCAGCCCCAGCATTTT,CASSADRGNQPQHF
NA,TRBD2,TRBV6-6,TRBJ2-5,TGTGCCAGCAGTTCCACTAGCGGGGGGGAAGAAGAGACCCAGTACTTC,CASSSTSGGEEETQYF
NA,NA,TRBV11-2,TRBJ2-7,TGTGCCAGCAGCGCAGGGGACTACGAGCAGTACTTC,CASSAGDYEQYF
NA,NA,TRBV5-1,TRBJ1-2,TGCGCCAGCAGCTTGGCACAGGGCGAGGACTATGGCTACACCTTC,CASSLAQGEDYGYTF
NA,NA,TRBV21-1,TRBJ1-4,TGTGCCAGCAGCAAAGCCGACAGAGCTAATGAAAAACTGTTTTTT,CASSKADRANEKLFF
NA,TRBD2,TRBV7-2,TRBJ2-2,TGTGCCAGCAGCTCAATAGCGGGGGCGTACACCGGGGAGCTGTTTTTT,CASSSIAGAYTGELFF
NA,NA,TRBV5-1,TRBJ1-1,TGCGCCAGCAGCTTGTACGTGGGAGGGGACACTGAAGCTTTCTTT,CASSLYVGGDTEAFF
few,NA,TRBV5-6,TRBJ2-1,TGTGCCAGCAGCTCGCGGGCACGGACCTACAATGAGCAGTTCTTC,CASSSRARTYNEQFF
once,TRBD1,TRBV7-2,TRBJ2-1,TGTGCCAGCAGCTTAGACAGGGGGCGCAATGAGCAGTTCTTC,CASSLDRGRNEQFF
NA,TRBD2,TRBV15,TRBJ2-7,TGTGCCACCAGCAGAGAAGAGCGGGAGGGCCAAGGAGAGCAGTACTTC,CATSREEREGQGEQYF
NA,NA,TRBV10-2,TRBJ2-7,TGCGCCAGCAGTGACAGTACGGGGGAGCAGTACTTC,CASSDSTGEQYF
once,NA,TRBV5-1,TRBJ1-2,TGCGCCAGCAGCTTGGCTTACAGGGACCATGGCTACACCTTC,CASSLAYRDHGYTF
NA,TRBD1,TRBV20-1,TRBJ1-2,TGCAGTGCCACTGACAGGGCCGGCTACACCTTC,CSATDRAGYTF
NA,NA,TRBV29-1,TRBJ1-2,TGCAGCGTTGATCAAGGGGGAGTTGGCTACACCTTC,CSVDQGGVGYTF
NA,NA,TRBV30,TRBJ1-5,TGTGCCTGGACCCGACATCCGGGGCAGCCCCAGCATTTT,CAWTRHPGQPQHF
NA,NA,TRBV19,TRBJ1-5,TGTGCCAGTAGTCCGGACGTAAGCGGGGTGTTTAGCAATCAGCCCCAGCATTTT,CASSPDVSGVFSNQPQHF
once,TRBD2,TRBV13,TRBJ2-7,TGTGCCAGCAGCTTAAAAGGAGCGGGAGGGCCGTTCTCCTACGAGCAGTACTTC,CASSLKGAGGPFSYEQYF
NA,TRBD2,TRBV10-3,TRBJ2-7,TGTGCCATCAGTGAGTCGGGACTAGCGGGAGTCGGTAACGAGCAGTACTTC,CAISESGLAGVGNEQYF
few,NA,TRBV7-2,TRBJ2-3,TGTGCCAGCAGCCCCAAAAGGTCCAGCGGGCCTGGGGATACGCAGTATTTT,CASSPKRSSGPGDTQYF
NA,NA,TRBV7-9,TRBJ1-5,TGTGCCAGCAGCTTTACGGGGGGCCTTCAGCCCCAGCATTTT,CASSFTGGLQPQHF
few,NA,TRBV27,TRBJ2-7,TGTGCCAGCAGTCGCCAAGGGGCAGGGGAGCAGTACTTC,CASSRQGAGEQYF
NA,TRBD2,TRBV9,TRBJ2-1,TGTGCCAGCAGCGCTCGGGGTGCGGGAGGGTACAATGAGCAGTTCTTC,CASSARGAGGYNEQFF
few,NA,TRBV5-1,TRBJ2-7,TGCGCCAGCGCCCGGGACACAACCTCCTACGAGCAGTACTTC,CASARDTTSYEQYF
once,NA,TRBV6-5,TRBJ1-4,TGTGCCAGCAGCCCGCTGGGCAGCTTAAATGAAAAACTGTTTTTT,CASSPLGSLNEKLFF
NA,NA,TRBV6-1,TRBJ1-5,TGTGCCAGCAGTGAAGCCTCCTCAGGGATAAATCAGCCCCAGCATTTT,CASSEASSGINQPQHF
NA,NA,TRBV27,TRBJ1-2,TGTGCCAGCAGTTTATATCCGTGGAGCTATGGCTACACCTTC,CASSLYPWSYGYTF
NA,NA,TRBV7-7,TRBJ1-3,TGTGCCAGCAGCTTAGGTTCGGGGATCGGAAACACCATATATTTT,CASSLGSGIGNTIYF
NA,NA,TRBV7-9,TRBJ1-1,TGTGCCAGCAGACTGCCCGGGACTAACACTGAAGCTTTCTTT,CASRLPGTNTEAFF
NA,NA,TRBV4-3,TRBJ1-2,TGCGCCAGCAGCCAATTCGGGAGACATGGCTACACCTTC,CASSQFGRHGYTF
NA,TRBD2,TRBV6-5,TRBJ2-1,TGTGCCAGCGCGGGACTAGCGGGTGACAATGAGCAGTTCTTC,CASAGLAGDNEQFF
NA,NA,TRBV27,TRBJ2-1,TGTGCCAGCAGTTTATCGGTAGGGGCTGAGCAGTTCTTC,CASSLSVGAEQFF
NA,NA,TRBV5-1,TRBJ2-7,TGCGCCAGCAGCTTGGTATCGGGAGTAGGCTTCTACGAGCAGTACTTC,CASSLVSGVGFYEQYF
NA,NA,TRBV28,TRBJ2-5,TGTGCCAGCAGAACGGGGACACCCCAAGAGACCCAGTACTTC,CASRTGTPQETQYF
NA,TRBD1,TRBV30,TRBJ1-1,TGTGCCTGGAGTGCCTGGACAGGGATGAACACTGAAGCTTTCTTT,CAWSAWTGMNTEAFF
NA,TRBD2,TRBV15,TRBJ2-3,TGTGCCACCAGCAAACTCGGGACTAGCGGGGGCAAAGACACAGATACGCAGTATTTT,CATSKLGTSGGKDTDTQYF
NA,TRBD1,TRBV19,TRBJ2-7,TGTGCCAGTAGTCTCCAGGACAGGGGCGAGCAGTACTTC,CASSLQDRGEQYF
NA,TRBD2,TRBV27,TRBJ2-2,TGTGCCAGCACCCTATCGGGACTAGCGGATTACACCGGGGAGCTGTTTTTT,CASTLSGLADYTGELFF
NA,TRBD1,TRBV11-2,TRBJ1-2,TGTGCCAGCAGCTTAGATAGGCCAGGGGGTGCTGGCTACACCTTC,CASSLDRPGGAGYTF
NA,NA,TRBV28,TRBJ1-2,TGTGCCAGCAGTTGGGGGGGCTATGGCTACACCTTC,CASSWGGYGYTF
few,TRBD1,TRBV27,TRBJ1-1,TGTGCCAGCAGACTCTCTTACAGGGGAGACACTGAAGCTTTCTTT,CASRLSYRGDTEAFF
NA,NA,TRBV6-6,TRBJ1-5,TGTGCCAGCAGTTACTCCGGGGATCAGCCCCAGCATTTT,CASSYSGDQPQHF
NA,NA,TRBV29-1,TRBJ2-3,TGCAGCGCCCTAGGCGGGACTCGGGGCACAGATACGCAGTATTTT,CSALGGTRGTDTQYF